This entry features one TCR beta chain sequence. Its antigen is as yet unknown. Collection of 8.5 to 10 milliliters of peripheral blood was performed for each donor. Total RNA amounts of at least 5.5 micrograms were extracted per sample. J gave up 2 bases and V 10 bases, and 6 bases lay outside the gene matches. This CDR3 contains 14 residues. Germline CDR1 and CDR2: MNHNS and SASEGT. This sample is drawn from a study of blood T cells in healthy people across ages. Study-wide context: About one barcoded beta molecule per two T cells was captured by template switching. General study results and limits: A greater number of naive CD4+ cells and higher diversity distinguished long-lived donors from aged donors.

A second PCR of 7 to 11 cycles used a sample-barcoded 5' primer and a J-beta primer mix. MiXCR was run by TCRdb on the 5' RACE reads, yielding one entry per CDR3 protein. The sample has about 1.6 million distinct CDR3 sequences, 34% seen once. The rearrangement uses TRBV6-1 and TRBJ2-1; 9 positions agree with TRBD1. This sequence originates from a woman aged 30 to 39 in good health. Sequenced input: blood. The CDR3 loop is CATRDRATYNEQFF. The CDR3 nucleotides read TGTGCCACCAGGGACAGGGCGACCTACAATGAGCAGTTCTTC.